These 26 T cell receptor beta chains were sequenced from one sample in a study of cytomegalovirus exposure and HLA in healthy donors. PCR amplification relied on 60 Vbeta primers (plus 13 Jbeta primers). Profiling relied on immunoSEQ multiplex PCR, and the TCRdb table lists in-frame clones only, not all of them. Here the sample spans around 150,000 clones, roughly 80% being singletons. Sequencing was carried out using PBMCs. These receptors originate from a male donor in good health and CMV-seropositive.

V gene TRBV6-5 combines with J gene TRBJ2-1; weak D call: TRBD2 (5 bases). The CDR3 sequence is 15 residues long. V was cut by 2 bases and J by 5 bases, with 13 bases left in between. CDR1 and CDR2 from the germline V gene are MNHEY and SVGAGI. The DNA of the CDR3 is TGTGCCAGCAGTTACGGGAGAGCAAAGCACAATGAGCAGTTCTTC. Translated, it gives CASSYGRAKHNEQFF.

The chain recombines TRBV16 with TRBJ2-7; 8 bases fit TRBD1. The CDR3 loop spans 15 amino acids. CDR1 and CDR2 from the germline V gene are KGHSY and FQNENV. Trimming at V came to 5 bases and at J to 2 bases, leaving 8 bases not matched to a gene. DNA for the CDR3: TGTGCCAGCAGCGCCATCCAGGGGGCCACCTACGAGCAGTACTTC. This codes for CASSAIQGATYEQYF.

The chain employs TRBV14 and TRBJ1-2; 7 nucleotides line up with TRBD1. V was pared by 2 bases and J by 4 bases, with 16 bases of the junction left unmatched. Per germline, CDR1 SGHDN and CDR2 FVKESK. The CDR3 extends over 18 amino acids. Written as DNA, the CDR3 is TGTGCCAGCAGCCAAAGGGAGCCGGGCCGACAGGGTGGCTATGGCTACACCTTC. Its protein is CASSQREPGRQGGYGYTF.

This chain joins TRBV13 and TRBJ1-1, with 9 bases matching TRBD1. There are 15 residues in the CDR3. The V and J ends lost 3 bases and 2 bases, in that order; junction bases with no gene match: 4. Germline V lookup: CDR1 PRHDT, CDR2 FYEKMQ (reference sequence). The DNA of the CDR3 is TGTGCCAGCAGCTTCCGGACAGGGGTAAACACTGAAGCTTTCTTT. It is translated as CASSFRTGVNTEAFF.

The chain recombines TRBV7-9 with TRBJ1-5; D is unclear. CDR3 size: 14 residues. Germline V CDR1 and CDR2: SEHNR, FQNEAQ (reference sequence). Trimming removed 1 base at V and 3 bases at J, with 7 bases between. CDR3 loop: CASSLVATNQPQHF. The CDR3 DNA is TGTGCCAGCAGCTTAGTGGCCACCAATCAGCCCCAGCATTTT.

The chain has TRBV27 and TRBJ1-2, with a tentative D call TRBD1 (6 bases). The V end lost 4 bases, the J end lost 3 bases, and 12 bases lay between the germline ends. The CDR3 extends over 14 amino acids. CDR1 MNHEY and CDR2 SMNVEV come from the germline V gene (reference sequence). The CDR3 DNA sequence: TGTGCCAGCAGTTCCTCGGACAGTCACTATGGCTACACCTTC. Translation: CASSSSDSHYGYTF.

Points on this clone: Other DNA sequences within the sample encode an identical CDR3. V usage is TRBV7-8 and J usage is TRBJ2-7; D is unresolved. This CDR3 has 13 amino acids. Per the germline V gene, CDR1 is SGHVS and CDR2 is FQNEAQ. V lost 1 base and J 4 bases, leaving 8 bases between the germline ends. In DNA form, the CDR3 reads TGTGCCAGCAGCTTAGGTGAGACTTACGAGCAGTACTTC. Translated, it gives CASSLGETYEQYF.

This sequence joins TRBV10-3 and TRBJ2-3; TRBD2 matches 9 bases. CDR1 is ENHRY and CDR2 is SYGVKD in the germline V gene. V lost 10 bases to trimming and J lost 3 bases; unmatched junction nucleotides: 8. The CDR3 sequence is 14 residues long. Here the CDR3 DNA reads TGTGCCAGTAATAGCGGGAGTAAAACAGATACGCAGTATTTT. Protein product: CASNSGSKTDTQYF.

This clone was seen more than once but under ten times. The chain is built from TRBV30 and TRBJ1-4, with D hard to call. CDR1 and CDR2 (germline): GTSNPN, SVGIG (reference sequence). The CDR3 is 13 amino acids. Trimming stripped 0 bases from V and 5 bases from J, with 7 bases between. The CDR3 region has the DNA TGTGCCTGGAGTGTACGCGGGAATGAAAAACTGTTTTTT. It translates to CAWSVRGNEKLFF.

The chain combines TRBV28 with TRBJ1-5; D possibly corresponds to TRBD1 (6 bases). V lost 11 bases, J lost 3 bases, and 17 bases lay in between. The CDR3 has 14 amino acids. Germline V gives CDR1 MDHEN, CDR2 SYDVKM. CDR3 sequence: CAAIQGLPNQPQHF. The CDR3, as DNA: TGTGCCGCTATCCAGGGGCTCCCCAATCAGCCCCAGCATTTT.

The rearrangement uses TRBV6-1 and TRBJ2-7, with 9 bases that match TRBD1. The CDR3 consists of 13 residues. Germline lookup yields CDR1 MNHNS and CDR2 SASEGT. V was pared by 7 bases and J by 3 bases, with 4 bases of the junction left unmatched. The CDR3 coding sequence is TGTGCCAGCATCTTGGACAGGGGCTACGAGCAGTACTTC. This sequence encodes CASILDRGYEQYF.

The rearrangement joins TRBV28 to TRBJ2-3, with 8 bases lining up with TRBD2. Germline V lookup: CDR1 MDHEN, CDR2 SYDVKM. The CDR3 runs to 15 residues. J gave up 3 bases and V 5 bases, and 7 bases lay outside the gene matches. The CDR3 spells CASSTAGGRTDTQYF. CDR3 sequence (DNA): TGTGCCAGCAGTACGGCCGGCGGGAGGACAGATACGCAGTATTTT.

CDR3 bases: TGCGCCAGCAGCCGAGAGCTCCTGGACAGCTCTGGAAACACCATATATTTT. Amino acid sequence: CASSRELLDSSGNTIYF. This chain links TRBV4-3 with TRBJ1-3, with D possibly being TRBD1 (6 bases). The CDR3 is 17 amino acids. Between the trimmed V and J ends, which lost 4 bases and 0 bases, there was a span of 16 bases. In germline, CDR1 is LGHNA, CDR2 YSLEER.

The chain has TRBV28 and TRBJ1-2; unclear D gene. Germline CDR1 MDHEN, CDR2 SYDVKM. Trimming cost V 2 bases and J 3 bases, with 10 bases left between them. This CDR3 contains 14 residues. Here the CDR3 reads CASSLSLADYGYTF. Written as DNA, the CDR3 is TGTGCCAGCAGTTTAAGTTTGGCCGACTATGGCTACACCTTC.

The chain is built from TRBV18 and TRBJ2-5, with a weak D call TRBD2 (6 bases). The CDR3 length is 15 residues. Germline V CDR1 and CDR2: KGHSH, LQKENI. V lost 2 bases and J 4 bases, leaving 14 bases between the germline ends. The CDR3 loop is CASSPNSGEGETQYF. The CDR3 DNA sequence: TGTGCCAGCTCACCAAACTCGGGGGAAGGAGAGACCCAGTACTTC.

The J gene is TRBJ1-2, the V gene TRBV2, with D perhaps matching TRBD1 (5 bases). Trimming cost V 4 bases and J 0 bases, with 15 bases left between them. CDR3 size: 16 residues. CDR1 and CDR2 (germline): SNHLY, FYNNEI. The CDR3 DNA sequence: TGTGCCAGCAGTGTATCTTTTAGGGGATCTAACTATGGCTACACCTTC. Residues: CASSVSFRGSNYGYTF.

This chain links TRBV6-4 with TRBJ2-7; 8 bases are shared with TRBD1. Germline CDR1 reads MRHNA; CDR2 reads SNTAGT. V lost 11 bases to trimming and J lost 0 bases; unmatched junction nucleotides: 12. This CDR3 is built from 15 residues. The CDR3 is CAGGAQDRASYEQYF. CDR3 DNA sequence: TGTGCCGGCGGGGCCCAGGACAGGGCCTCCTACGAGCAGTACTTC.

The gene calls are TRBV7-2 and TRBJ1-2; 11 positions match TRBD1. Germline V gene lookup returns CDR1 SGHTA and CDR2 FQGNSA. The CDR3 is made up of 14 amino acids. Losses at the gene ends were 5 bases for V and 3 bases for J; bases not matched to a gene: 2. CDR3 DNA sequence: TGTGCCAGCAGCAGGACAGGGGGCCACTATGGCTACACCTTC. This sequence encodes CASSRTGGHYGYTF.

The chain joins TRBV27 to TRBJ2-7; 10 bases are shared with TRBD2. Trimming took 5 bases from V and 4 from J; bases not matched to a gene: 8. CDR1 is MNHEY, CDR2 SMNVEV, per germline (reference sequence). This CDR3 is 15 amino acids long. The CDR3 bases are TGTGCCAGCAGTCTTACTAGCGGGATGGAGTACGAGCAGTACTTC. Amino acid sequence: CASSLTSGMEYEQYF.

The chain's CDR3 is CASIIGTSGFNEQFF. As DNA, the CDR3 is TGTGCCAGCATTATCGGGACTAGCGGTTTCAATGAGCAGTTCTTC. This sequence joins TRBV2 and TRBJ2-1, with TRBD2 matching 11 bases. There are 15 residues in the CDR3. Germline-derived CDR1 and CDR2 are SNHLY and FYNNEI. The trim removed 7 bases at V and 6 bases at J, leaving 8 bases unmatched.

The chain recombines TRBV7-2 with TRBJ2-7, with a tentative D call TRBD2 (7 bases). There are 12 residues in the CDR3. Trimming stripped 7 bases from V and 7 bases from J, with 14 bases between. Germline lookup yields CDR1 SGHTA and CDR2 FQGNSA. The CDR3 nucleotides are TGTGCCAGCACTAACCGGGGGGCGGAGCAGTACTTC. It yields the protein CASTNRGAEQYF.

The chain couples TRBV15 to TRBJ1-5, with 8 bases fitting TRBD1. Losses at the gene ends were 5 bases for V and 5 bases for J; bases not matched to a gene: 5. Germline CDR1 LNHNV, CDR2 YYDKDF (reference sequence). This CDR3 has 14 residues. DNA for the CDR3: TGTGCCACCAGCTGGGACAGGATATATCAGCCCCAGCATTTT. Amino acids: CATSWDRIYQPQHF. The whole variable domain, remainder taken from reference TRBV15 and TRBJ1-5, is DAMVIQNPRYQVTQFGKPVTLSCSQTLNHNVMYWYQQKSSQAPKLLFHYYDKDFNNEADTPDNFQSRRPNTSFCFLDIRSPGLGDTAMYLCATSWDRIYQPQHFGDGTRLSIL.

The rearrangement uses TRBV4-3 and TRBJ2-2; unclear D gene. The CDR3 spans 15 residues. CDR1 is LGHNA, CDR2 YSLEER, per germline. V was clipped by 0 bases and J by 5 bases, with 10 bases between them. This chain's CDR3 is CASSQDDKETGELFF. The DNA of the CDR3 is TGCGCCAGCAGCCAAGATGATAAGGAGACCGGGGAGCTGTTTTTT.

V is TRBV5-4 and J is TRBJ2-1; 10 bases fit TRBD2. The CDR3 runs 16 residues. Looked up from germline, CDR1 is SGHNT and CDR2 is YYREEE (reference sequence). The trim removed 2 bases at V and 5 bases at J, leaving 7 bases unmatched. Written as DNA, the CDR3 is TGTGCCAGCAGCTTCGTTAGGACTAGCGGTGACAATGAGCAGTTCTTC. Encoded protein: CASSFVRTSGDNEQFF.

V gene TRBV28 combines with J gene TRBJ1-4; 7 bases line up with TRBD1. The V gene's germline CDR1 is MDHEN and CDR2 SYDVKM. V lost 3 bases, J lost 7 bases, and 8 bases stayed unmatched. CDR3 length equals 15 residues. The CDR3 DNA reads as TGTGCCAGCAGTTTCCGACAGGGAGGAGTTGAAAAACTGTTTTTT. Protein: CASSFRQGGVEKLFF.

This chain connects TRBV27 to TRBJ1-5; no definite D call. V shed 5 bases and J shed 4 bases, with 9 bases lying between them. Germline V gene lookup returns CDR1 MNHEY and CDR2 SMNVEV (reference sequence). This CDR3 has 13 residues. CDR3 DNA: TGTGCCAGCAGTATCGACACTAATCAGCCCCAGCATTTT. This sequence encodes CASSIDTNQPQHF.